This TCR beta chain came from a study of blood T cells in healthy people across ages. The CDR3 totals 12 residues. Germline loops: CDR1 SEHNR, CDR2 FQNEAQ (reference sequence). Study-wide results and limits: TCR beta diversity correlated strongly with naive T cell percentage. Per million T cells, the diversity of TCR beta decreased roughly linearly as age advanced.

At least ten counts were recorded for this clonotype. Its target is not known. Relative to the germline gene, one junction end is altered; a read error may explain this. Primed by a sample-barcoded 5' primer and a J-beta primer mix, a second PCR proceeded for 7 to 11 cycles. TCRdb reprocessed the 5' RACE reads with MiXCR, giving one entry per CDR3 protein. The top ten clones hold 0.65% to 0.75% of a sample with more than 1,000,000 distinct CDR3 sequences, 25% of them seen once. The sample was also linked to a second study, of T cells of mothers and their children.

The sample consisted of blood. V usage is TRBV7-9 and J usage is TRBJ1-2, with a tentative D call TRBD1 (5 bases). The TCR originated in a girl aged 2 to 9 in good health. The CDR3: CASSWYQGLFSF. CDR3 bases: TGTGCCAGCAGCTGGTACCAGGGACTCTTCTCCTTC.